This record looks at one TCR beta chain sequence and its context. Clones were read by immunoSEQ multiplex PCR, and TCRdb kept only the in-frame ones, dropping some. Here the sample spans 200,000 to 250,000 clones, less than 85% being singletons. The data derive from a study of blood T cell repertoires in COVID-19. As for the study in general: The United States, Italy and Spain supplied acute and convalescent COVID-19 samples.

The V gene's germline CDR1 is MGHDK and CDR2 SYGVNS. The CDR3 has 15 amino acids. V dropped 5 bases and J dropped 5; count of bases not matched to a gene: 11. Sequences were obtained from peripheral blood. The origin of this receptor is an elderly woman with COVID-19, enrolled during active disease. J is TRBJ2-5 and V is TRBV25-1; TRBD2 agrees at 7 bases. The CDR3 DNA reads TGTGCCAGCAGTTACTATAGCGGGTTCGGGGAGACCCAGTACTTC. Encoded protein: CASSYYSGFGETQYF.